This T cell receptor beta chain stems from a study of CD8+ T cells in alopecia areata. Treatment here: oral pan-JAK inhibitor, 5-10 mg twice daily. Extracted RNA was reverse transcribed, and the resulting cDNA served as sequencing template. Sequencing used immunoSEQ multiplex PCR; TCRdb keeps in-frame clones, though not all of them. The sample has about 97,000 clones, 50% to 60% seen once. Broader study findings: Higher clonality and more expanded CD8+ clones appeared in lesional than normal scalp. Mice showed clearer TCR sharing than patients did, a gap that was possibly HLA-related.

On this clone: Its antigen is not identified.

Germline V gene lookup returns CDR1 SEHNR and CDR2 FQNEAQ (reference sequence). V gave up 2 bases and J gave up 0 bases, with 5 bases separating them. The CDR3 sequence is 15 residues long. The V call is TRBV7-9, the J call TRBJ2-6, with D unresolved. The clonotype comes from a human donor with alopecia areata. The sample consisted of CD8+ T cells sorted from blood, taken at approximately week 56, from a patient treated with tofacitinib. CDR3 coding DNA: TGTGCCAGCAGCTTACCGGTCTCTGGGGCCAACGTCCTGACTTTC. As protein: CASSLPVSGANVLTF.